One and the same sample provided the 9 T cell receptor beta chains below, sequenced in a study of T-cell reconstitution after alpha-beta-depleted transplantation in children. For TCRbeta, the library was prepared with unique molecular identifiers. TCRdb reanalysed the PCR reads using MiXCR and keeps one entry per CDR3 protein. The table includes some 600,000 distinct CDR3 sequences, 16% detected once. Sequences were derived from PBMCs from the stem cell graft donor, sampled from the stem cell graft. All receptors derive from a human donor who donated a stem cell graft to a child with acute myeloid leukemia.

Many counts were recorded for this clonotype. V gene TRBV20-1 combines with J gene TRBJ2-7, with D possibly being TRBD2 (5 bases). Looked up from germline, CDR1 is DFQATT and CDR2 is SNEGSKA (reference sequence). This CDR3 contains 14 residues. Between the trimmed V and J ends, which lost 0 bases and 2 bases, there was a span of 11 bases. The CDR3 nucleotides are TGCAGTGCTAGAGATCTGGAGAGGGCCTACGAGCAGTACTTC. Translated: CSARDLERAYEQYF.

The CDR3 DNA is TGTGCCAGCAGCGTCGCTAGAGGAGACGAGCAGTACTTC. As protein: CASSVARGDEQYF. The gene calls are TRBV7-9 and TRBJ2-7; the D is unclear. V was cut by 5 bases and J by 5 bases, with 13 bases left in between. The germline V gene has CDR1 SEHNR and CDR2 FQNEAQ (reference sequence). The CDR3 sequence is 13 residues long.

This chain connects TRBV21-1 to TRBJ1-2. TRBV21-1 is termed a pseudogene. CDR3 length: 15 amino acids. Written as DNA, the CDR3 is TGTGCCAGCAGCATCCGACGGGCACACGACTATGGCTACACCTTC. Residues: CASSIRRAHDYGYTF.

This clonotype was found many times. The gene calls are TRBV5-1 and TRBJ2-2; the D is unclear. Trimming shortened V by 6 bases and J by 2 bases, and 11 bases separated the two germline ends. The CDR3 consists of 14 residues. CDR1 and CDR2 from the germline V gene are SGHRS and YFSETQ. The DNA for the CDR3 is TGCGCCAGCACCCTCCTCCTCAACACCGGGGAGCTGTTTTTT. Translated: CASTLLLNTGELFF.

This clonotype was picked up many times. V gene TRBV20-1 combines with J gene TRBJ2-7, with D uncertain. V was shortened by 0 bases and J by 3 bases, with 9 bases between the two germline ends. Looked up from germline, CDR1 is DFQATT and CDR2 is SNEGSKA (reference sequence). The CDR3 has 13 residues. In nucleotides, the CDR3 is TGCAGTGCTAGAGACGGCCTCGTCTACGAGCAGTACTTC. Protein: CSARDGLVYEQYF.

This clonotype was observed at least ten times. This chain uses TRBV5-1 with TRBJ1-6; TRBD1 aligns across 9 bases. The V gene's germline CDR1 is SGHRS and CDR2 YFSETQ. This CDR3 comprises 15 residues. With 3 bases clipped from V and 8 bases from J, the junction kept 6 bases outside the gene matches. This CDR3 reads CASSSGQGWDSPLHF. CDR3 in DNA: TGCGCCAGCAGCTCGGGACAGGGATGGGATTCACCCCTCCACTTT.

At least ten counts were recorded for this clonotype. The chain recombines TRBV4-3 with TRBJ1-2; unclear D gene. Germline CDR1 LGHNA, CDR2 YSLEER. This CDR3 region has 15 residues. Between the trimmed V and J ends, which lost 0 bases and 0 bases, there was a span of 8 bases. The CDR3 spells CASSQDRQTNYGYTF. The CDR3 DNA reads TGCGCCAGCAGCCAAGATCGCCAGACTAACTATGGCTACACCTTC.

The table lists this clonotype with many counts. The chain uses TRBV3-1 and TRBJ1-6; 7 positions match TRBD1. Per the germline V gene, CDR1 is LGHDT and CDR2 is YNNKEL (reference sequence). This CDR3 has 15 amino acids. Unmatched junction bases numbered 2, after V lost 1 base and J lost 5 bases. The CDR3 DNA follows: TGTGCCAGCAGCCAAGGACAGGGTGATAATTCACCCCTCCACTTT. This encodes CASSQGQGDNSPLHF.

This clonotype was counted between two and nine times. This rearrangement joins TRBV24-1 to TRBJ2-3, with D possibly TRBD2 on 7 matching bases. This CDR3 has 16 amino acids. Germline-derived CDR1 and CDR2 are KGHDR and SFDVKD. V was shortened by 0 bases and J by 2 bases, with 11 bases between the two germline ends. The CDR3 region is CATSDLRGGPTDTQYF. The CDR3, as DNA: TGTGCCACCAGTGATTTGAGGGGGGGGCCCACAGATACGCAGTATTTT.